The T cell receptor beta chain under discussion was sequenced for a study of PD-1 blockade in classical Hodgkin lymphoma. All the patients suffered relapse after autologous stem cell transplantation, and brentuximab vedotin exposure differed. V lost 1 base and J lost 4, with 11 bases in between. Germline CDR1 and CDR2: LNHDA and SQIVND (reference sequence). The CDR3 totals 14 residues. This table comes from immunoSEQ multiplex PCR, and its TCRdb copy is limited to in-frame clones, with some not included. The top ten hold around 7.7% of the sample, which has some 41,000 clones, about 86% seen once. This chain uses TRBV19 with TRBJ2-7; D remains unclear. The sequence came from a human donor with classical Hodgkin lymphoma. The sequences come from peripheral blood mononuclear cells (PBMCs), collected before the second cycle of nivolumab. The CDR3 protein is CASSIGAIEYEQYF. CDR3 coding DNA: TGTGCCAGTAGTATAGGTGCGATAGAGTACGAGCAGTACTTC.